The clone carrying this T cell receptor beta chain has just one count. This sample stems from a study of blood T cell repertoires in COVID-19. Study-level information: The United States, Italy and Spain were the sources of the acute and convalescent COVID-19 samples. The analysed material was cDNA or gDNA that came from T cells, B-cell-depleted T cells, or PBMCs.

V dropped 0 bases and J dropped 12 bases, with 20 bases sitting between them. This CDR3 is built from 15 residues. Germline loops: CDR1 SGHDN, CDR2 FVKESK. Membership in each cohort depended on participant-reported clinical history. Per the study methods: Scientists estimated how many nucleated cells there were by amplifying reference gene primers. Libraries were prepared by immunoSEQ multiplex PCR; TCRdb keeps only in-frame clonotypes and omits some of them. Clone size and V and J calls were adopted from that table, with D and trimming inferred from the DNA. The table has a few hundred thousand clones, approximately 83% seen once.

This clonotype originated in a woman aged 25 to 45 who had recovered from COVID-19. Sequences were obtained from PBMCs or T cells enriched from blood (not recorded which). The chain joins TRBV14 to TRBJ1-2; tentative D call: TRBD1 (5 bases). The CDR3 DNA is TGTGCCAGCAGCCAAGATAGGGGTGGAAAGGGATCGCACACCTTC. Its protein product is CASSQDRGGKGSHTF.